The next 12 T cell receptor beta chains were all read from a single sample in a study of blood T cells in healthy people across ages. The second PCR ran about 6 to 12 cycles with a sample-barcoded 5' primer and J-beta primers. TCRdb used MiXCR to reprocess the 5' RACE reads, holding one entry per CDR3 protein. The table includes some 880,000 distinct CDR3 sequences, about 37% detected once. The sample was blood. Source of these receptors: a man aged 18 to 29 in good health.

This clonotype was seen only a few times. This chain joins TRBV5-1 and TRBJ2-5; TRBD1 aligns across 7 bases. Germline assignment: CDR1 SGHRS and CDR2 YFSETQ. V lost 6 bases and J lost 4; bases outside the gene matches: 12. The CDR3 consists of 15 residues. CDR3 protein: CASNLEGAGGETQYF. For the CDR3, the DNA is TGCGCCAGCAACCTTGAGGGGGCAGGAGGAGAGACCCAGTACTTC. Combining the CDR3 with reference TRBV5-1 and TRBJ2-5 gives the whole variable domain KAGVTQTPRYLIKTRGQQVTLSCSPISGHRSVSWYQQTPGQGLQFLFEYFSETQRNKGNFPGRFSGRQFSNSRSEMNVSTLELGDSALYLCASNLEGAGGETQYFGPGTRLLVL.

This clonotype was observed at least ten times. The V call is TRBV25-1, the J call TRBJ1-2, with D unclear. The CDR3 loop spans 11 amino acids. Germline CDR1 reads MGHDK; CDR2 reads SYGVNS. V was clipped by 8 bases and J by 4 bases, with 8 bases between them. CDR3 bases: TGTGCCAGCTCCGAATCCTATGGCTACACCTTC. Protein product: CASSESYGYTF.

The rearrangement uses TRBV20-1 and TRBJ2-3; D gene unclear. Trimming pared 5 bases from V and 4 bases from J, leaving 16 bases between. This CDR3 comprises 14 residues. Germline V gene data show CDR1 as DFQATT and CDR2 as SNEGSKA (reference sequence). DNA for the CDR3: TGCAGTGCTCGTCCGGGCTCCCGGGCAGATACGCAGTATTTT. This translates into CSARPGSRADTQYF.

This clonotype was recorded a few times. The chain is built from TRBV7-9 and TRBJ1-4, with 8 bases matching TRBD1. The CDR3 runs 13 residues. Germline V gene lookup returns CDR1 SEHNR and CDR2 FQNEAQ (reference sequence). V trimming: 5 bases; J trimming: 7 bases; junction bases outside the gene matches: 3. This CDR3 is CASSVDRVEKLFF. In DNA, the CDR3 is TGTGCCAGCAGCGTGGACAGGGTTGAAAAACTGTTTTTT.

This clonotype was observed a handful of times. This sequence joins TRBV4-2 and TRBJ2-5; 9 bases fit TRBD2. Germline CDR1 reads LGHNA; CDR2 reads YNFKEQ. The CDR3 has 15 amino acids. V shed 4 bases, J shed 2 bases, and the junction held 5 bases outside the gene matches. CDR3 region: CASSPRAGGQETQYF. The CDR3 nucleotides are TGTGCCAGCAGCCCCCGGGCGGGGGGGCAAGAGACCCAGTACTTC.

The CDR3 sequence: CSARDYKGAYEQYF. The CDR3 nucleotides read TGCAGTGCTAGAGATTACAAGGGGGCGTACGAGCAGTACTTC. The chain combines TRBV20-1 with TRBJ2-7, with 7 nucleotides matching TRBD1. This CDR3 spans 14 amino acids. Germline CDR1 DFQATT, CDR2 SNEGSKA (reference sequence). V lost 0 bases and J lost 4; bases outside the gene matches: 6.

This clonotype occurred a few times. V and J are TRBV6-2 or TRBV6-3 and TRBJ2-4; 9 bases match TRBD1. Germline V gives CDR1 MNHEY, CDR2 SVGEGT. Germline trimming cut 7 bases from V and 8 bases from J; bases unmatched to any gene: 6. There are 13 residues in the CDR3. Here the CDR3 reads CASKRTGEDIQYF. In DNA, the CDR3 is TGTGCCAGCAAGAGGACAGGGGAGGACATTCAGTACTTC.

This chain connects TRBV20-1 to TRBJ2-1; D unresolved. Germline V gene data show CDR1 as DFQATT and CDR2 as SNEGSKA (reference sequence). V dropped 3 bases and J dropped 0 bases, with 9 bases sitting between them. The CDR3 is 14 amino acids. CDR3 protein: CSASGGVSYNEQFF. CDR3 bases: TGCAGTGCTAGTGGCGGAGTCTCCTACAATGAGCAGTTCTTC.

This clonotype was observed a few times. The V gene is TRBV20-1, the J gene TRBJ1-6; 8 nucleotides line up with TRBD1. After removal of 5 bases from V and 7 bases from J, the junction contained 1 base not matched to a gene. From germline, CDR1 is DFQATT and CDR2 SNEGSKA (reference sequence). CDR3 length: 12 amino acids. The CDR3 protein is CSAGDRNSPLHF. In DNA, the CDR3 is TGCAGTGCTGGGGACAGGAATTCACCCCTCCACTTT.

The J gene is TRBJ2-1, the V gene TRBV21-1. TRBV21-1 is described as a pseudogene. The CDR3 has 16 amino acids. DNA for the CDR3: TGTGCCAGCAGCACGGGGTCACTACGATCCCAAGAGACCCAGTTCTTC. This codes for CASSTGSLRSQETQFF.

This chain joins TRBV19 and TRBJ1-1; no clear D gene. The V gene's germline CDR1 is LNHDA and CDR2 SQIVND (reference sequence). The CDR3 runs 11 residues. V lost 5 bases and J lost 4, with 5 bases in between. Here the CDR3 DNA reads TGTGCCAGTAGTGGGAGCACTGAAGCTTTCTTT. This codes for CASSGSTEAFF.

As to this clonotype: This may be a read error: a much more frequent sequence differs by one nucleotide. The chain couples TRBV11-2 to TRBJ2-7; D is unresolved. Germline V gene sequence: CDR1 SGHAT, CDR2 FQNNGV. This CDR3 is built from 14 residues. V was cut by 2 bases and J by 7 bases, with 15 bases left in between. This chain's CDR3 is CASSLMVVRNEQYF. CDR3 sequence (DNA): TGTGCCAGCAGCTTAATGGTAGTTCGCAATGAGCAGTACTTC.